The clone carrying this TCR beta chain was observed once. Source study methods: Using reference gene primer amplification, nucleated cell counts were estimated. Measured with immunoSEQ multiplex PCR; TCRdb has only the in-frame clones, and not every one. V, J and clone size are those of that table, while D and trimming were read from the DNA. The sample includes 150,000 to 200,000 clones, over 70% of them seen just once. The data are from a study of blood T cell repertoires in COVID-19. Looking at the study overall: Samples of COVID-19 (acute and convalescent) were obtained from the United States, Italy and Spain. Sources were T cells, B-cell-depleted T cells, or PBMCs; the material itself was cDNA or gDNA.

Seattle-derived patients entered the study during active infection and were followed longitudinally. The sequence was obtained from a woman in her thirties or forties with COVID-19, enrolled during active disease. Material for sequencing was peripheral blood.

In DNA, the CDR3 is TGTGCCAGCTCACCACCGAGGACACAAGCTTTCTTT. Amino acid sequence: CASSPPRTQAFF. The chain has TRBV18 and TRBJ1-1; D is possibly TRBD1 (5 bases). CDR3 length: 12 amino acids. V lost 0 bases and J lost 9, with 8 bases in between. The V gene's germline CDR1 is KGHSH and CDR2 LQKENI.